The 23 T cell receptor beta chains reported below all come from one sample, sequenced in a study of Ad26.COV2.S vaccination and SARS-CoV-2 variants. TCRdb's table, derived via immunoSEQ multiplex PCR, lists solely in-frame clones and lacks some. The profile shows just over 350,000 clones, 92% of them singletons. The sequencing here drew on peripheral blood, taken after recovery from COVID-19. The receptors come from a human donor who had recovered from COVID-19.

Here the CDR3 DNA reads TGTGCCAGCAGTCGACAGGGGGATACCACAGATACGCAGTATTTT. Translating it yields CASSRQGDTTDTQYF. The V and J genes are TRBV7-8 and TRBJ2-3; TRBD1 matches 9 bases. CDR3 length equals 15 residues. V lost 6 bases and J lost 2; bases outside the gene matches: 6. The germline gives CDR1 SGHVS, CDR2 FQNEAQ.

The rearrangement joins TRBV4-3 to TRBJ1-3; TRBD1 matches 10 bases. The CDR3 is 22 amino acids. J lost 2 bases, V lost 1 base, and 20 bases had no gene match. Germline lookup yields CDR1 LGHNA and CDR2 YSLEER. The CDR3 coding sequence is TGCGCCAGCAGCCAAGTTGGGCCCACCGGGACAGGGGTAACTGGTCCTGGAAACACCATATATTTT. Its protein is CASSQVGPTGTGVTGPGNTIYF.

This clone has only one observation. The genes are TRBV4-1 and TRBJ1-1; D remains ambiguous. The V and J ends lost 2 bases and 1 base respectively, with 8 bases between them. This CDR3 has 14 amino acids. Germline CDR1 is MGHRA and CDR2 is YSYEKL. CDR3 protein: CASSQQRTNTEAFF. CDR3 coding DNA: TGCGCCAGCAGCCAACAACGTACGAACACTGAAGCTTTCTTT.

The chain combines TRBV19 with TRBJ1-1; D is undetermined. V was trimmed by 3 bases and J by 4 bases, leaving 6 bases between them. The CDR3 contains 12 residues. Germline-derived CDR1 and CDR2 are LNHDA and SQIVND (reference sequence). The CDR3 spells CASSMGSTEAFF. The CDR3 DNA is TGTGCCAGTAGTATGGGGAGCACTGAAGCTTTCTTT.

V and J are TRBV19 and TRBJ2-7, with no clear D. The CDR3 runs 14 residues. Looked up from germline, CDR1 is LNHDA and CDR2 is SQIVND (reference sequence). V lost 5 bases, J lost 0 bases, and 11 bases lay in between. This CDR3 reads CASSPSRSSYEQYF. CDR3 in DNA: TGTGCCAGTAGTCCATCTAGGAGCTCCTACGAGCAGTACTTC.

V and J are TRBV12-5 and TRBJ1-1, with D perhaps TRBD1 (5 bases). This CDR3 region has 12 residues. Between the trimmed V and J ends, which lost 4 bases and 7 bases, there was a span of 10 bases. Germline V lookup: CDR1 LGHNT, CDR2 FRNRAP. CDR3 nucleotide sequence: TGTGCTAGTGGTTCGCCGGGGGTTGAAGCTTTCTTT. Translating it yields CASGSPGVEAFF.

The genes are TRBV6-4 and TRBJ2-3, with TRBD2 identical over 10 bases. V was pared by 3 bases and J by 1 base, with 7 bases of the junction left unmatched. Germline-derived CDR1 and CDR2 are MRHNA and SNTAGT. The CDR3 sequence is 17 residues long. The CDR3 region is CASSEASGGSGTDTQYF. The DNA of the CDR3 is TGTGCCAGCAGTGAAGCTAGCGGGGGAAGTGGCACAGATACGCAGTATTTT.

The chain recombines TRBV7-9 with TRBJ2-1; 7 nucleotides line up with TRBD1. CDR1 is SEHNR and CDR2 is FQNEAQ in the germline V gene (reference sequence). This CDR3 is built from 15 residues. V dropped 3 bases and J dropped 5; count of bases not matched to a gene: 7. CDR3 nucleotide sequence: TGTGCCAGCAGCTTCTCAGGGGGACGCGACAATGAGCAGTTCTTC. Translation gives CASSFSGGRDNEQFF.

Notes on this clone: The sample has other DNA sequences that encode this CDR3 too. As DNA, the CDR3 is TGTGCCAGCAGCTTGGGGGACTCTGGAAACACCATATATTTT. Amino acids: CASSLGDSGNTIYF. The chain employs TRBV5-6 and TRBJ1-3, with D hard to call. The germline V and J ends were trimmed by 0 bases and 0 bases, with 4 bases remaining between them. The CDR3 has 14 residues. CDR1 and CDR2 (germline): SGHDT, YYEEEE.

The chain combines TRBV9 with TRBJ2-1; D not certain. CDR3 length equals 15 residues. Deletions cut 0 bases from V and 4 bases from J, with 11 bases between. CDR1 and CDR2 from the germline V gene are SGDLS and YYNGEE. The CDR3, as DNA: TGTGCCAGCAGCGTAGAAAGTCTTCCTTACAATGAGCAGTTCTTC. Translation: CASSVESLPYNEQFF. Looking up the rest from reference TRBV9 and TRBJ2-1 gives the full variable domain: DSGVTQTPKHLITATGQRVTLRCSPRSGDLSVYWYQQSLDQGLQFLIQYYNGEERAKGNILERFSAQQFPDLHSELNLSSLELGDSALYFCASSVESLPYNEQFFGPGTRLTVL.

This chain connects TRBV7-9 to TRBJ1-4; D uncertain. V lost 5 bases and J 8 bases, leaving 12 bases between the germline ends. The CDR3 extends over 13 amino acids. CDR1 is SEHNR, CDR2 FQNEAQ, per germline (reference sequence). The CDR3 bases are TGTGCCAGCAGCCCCTGGGGAGGCGAAAAACTGTTTTTT. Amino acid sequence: CASSPWGGEKLFF.

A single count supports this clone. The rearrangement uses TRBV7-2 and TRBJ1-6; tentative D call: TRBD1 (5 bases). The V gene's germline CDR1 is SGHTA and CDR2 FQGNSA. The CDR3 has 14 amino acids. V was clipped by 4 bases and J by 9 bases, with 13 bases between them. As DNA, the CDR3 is TGTGCCAGCAGCTCCGCAGGGTGGGGTTCACCCCTCCACTTT. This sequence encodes CASSSAGWGSPLHF.

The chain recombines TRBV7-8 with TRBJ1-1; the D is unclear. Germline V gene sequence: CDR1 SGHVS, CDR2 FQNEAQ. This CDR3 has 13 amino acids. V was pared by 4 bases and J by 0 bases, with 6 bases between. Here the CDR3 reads CASSSLMNTEAFF. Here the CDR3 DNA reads TGTGCCAGCAGCTCCCTCATGAACACTGAAGCTTTCTTT.

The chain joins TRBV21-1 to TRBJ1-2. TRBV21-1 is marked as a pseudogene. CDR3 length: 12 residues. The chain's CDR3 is CASWDEAYGYTF. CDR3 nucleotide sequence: TGTGCCAGCTGGGATGAAGCCTATGGCTACACCTTC.

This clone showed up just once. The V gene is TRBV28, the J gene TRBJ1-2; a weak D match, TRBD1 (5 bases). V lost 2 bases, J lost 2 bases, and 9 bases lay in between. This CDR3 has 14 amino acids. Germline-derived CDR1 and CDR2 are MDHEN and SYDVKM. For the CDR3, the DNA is TGTGCCAGCAGTTTACCACGACAGAACTATGGCTACACCTTC. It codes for CASSLPRQNYGYTF.

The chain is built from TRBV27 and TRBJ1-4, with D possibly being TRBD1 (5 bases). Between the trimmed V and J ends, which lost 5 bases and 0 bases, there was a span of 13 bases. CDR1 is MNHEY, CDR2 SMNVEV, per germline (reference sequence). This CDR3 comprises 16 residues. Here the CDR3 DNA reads TGTGCCAGCAGTCCCCGACAGTTTGCAACTAATGAAAAACTGTTTTTT. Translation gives CASSPRQFATNEKLFF. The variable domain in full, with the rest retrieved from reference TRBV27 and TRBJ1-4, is EAQVTQNPRYLITVTGKKLTVTCSQNMNHEYMSWYRQDPGLGLRQIYYSMNVEVTDKGDVPEGYKVSRKEKRNFPLILESPSPNQTSLYFCASSPRQFATNEKLFFGSGTQLSVL.

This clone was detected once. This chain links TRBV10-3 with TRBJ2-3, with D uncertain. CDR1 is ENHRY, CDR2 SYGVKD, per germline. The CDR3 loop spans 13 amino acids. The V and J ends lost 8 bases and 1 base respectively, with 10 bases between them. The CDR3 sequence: CAIWGWGTDTQYF. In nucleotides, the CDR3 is TGTGCCATCTGGGGTTGGGGCACAGATACGCAGTATTTT.

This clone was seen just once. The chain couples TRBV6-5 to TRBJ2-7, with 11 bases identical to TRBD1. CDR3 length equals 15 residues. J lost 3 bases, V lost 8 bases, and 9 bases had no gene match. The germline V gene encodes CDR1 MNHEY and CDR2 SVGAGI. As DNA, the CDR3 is TGTGCCAGCGTTGGAAGGGACAGGGGGGACTACGAGCAGTACTTC. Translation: CASVGRDRGDYEQYF.

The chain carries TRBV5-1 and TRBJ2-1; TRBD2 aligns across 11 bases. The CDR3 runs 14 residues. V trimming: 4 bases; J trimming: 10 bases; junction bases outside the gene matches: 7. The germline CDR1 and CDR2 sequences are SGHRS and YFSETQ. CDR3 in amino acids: CASSLLAGDGEQFF. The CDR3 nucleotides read TGCGCCAGCAGCCTACTAGCGGGGGACGGGGAGCAGTTCTTC. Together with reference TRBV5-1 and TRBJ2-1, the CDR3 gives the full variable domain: KAGVTQTPRYLIKTRGQQVTLSCSPISGHRSVSWYQQTPGQGLQFLFEYFSETQRNKGNFPGRFSGRQFSNSRSEMNVSTLELGDSALYLCASSLLAGDGEQFFGPGTRLTVL.

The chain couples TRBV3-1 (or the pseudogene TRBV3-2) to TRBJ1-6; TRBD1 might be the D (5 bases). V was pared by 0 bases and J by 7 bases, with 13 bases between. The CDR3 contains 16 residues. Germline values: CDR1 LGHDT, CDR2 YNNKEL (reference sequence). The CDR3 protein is CASSQEGQLLNSPLHF. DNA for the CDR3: TGTGCCAGCAGCCAAGAAGGACAACTATTAAATTCACCCCTCCACTTT.

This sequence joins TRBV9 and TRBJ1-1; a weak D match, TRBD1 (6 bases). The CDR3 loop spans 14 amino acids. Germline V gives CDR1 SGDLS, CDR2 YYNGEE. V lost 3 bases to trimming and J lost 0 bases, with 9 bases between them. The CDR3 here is CASSGTAVNTEAFF. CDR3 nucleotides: TGTGCCAGCAGCGGGACAGCAGTGAACACTGAAGCTTTCTTT.

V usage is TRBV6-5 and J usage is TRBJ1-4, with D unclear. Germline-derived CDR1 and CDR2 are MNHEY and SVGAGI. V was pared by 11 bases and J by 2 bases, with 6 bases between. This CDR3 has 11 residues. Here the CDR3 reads CAARTNEKLFF. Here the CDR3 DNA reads TGTGCCGCCAGGACTAATGAAAAACTGTTTTTT.

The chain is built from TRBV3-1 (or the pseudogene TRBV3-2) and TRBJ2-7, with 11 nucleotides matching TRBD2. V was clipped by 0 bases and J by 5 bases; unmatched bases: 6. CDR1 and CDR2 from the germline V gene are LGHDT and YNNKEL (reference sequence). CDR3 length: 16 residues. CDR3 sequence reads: CASSQDRLAGSNEQYF. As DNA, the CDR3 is TGTGCCAGCAGCCAAGATAGACTAGCGGGGTCCAACGAGCAGTACTTC.